These T cell receptor beta chains were read from a single sample in a study of T cells in Graves' hyperthyroidism and ophthalmopathy. MiXCR was run by TCRdb on the multiplex PCR reads, yielding one entry per CDR3 protein. The sample holds hundreds of thousands of distinct CDR3 sequences; more than 15% are singletons and the top ten take just under 8%. The sequenced sample was blood. These receptors all come from a woman aged 18-30 years with Graves' hyperthyroidism. Each CDR3 is given with its conserved first and last residue. The D gene is left open where the match is weak. Clone size is not always given. Where it is, it says once, few, many or a class for expanded clones.

j_call d_call clone_size v_call cdr3_aa cdr3_nt
TRBJ2-3 TRBD2 NA TRBV27 CASSPPAGVGPDTQYF TGTGCCAGCAGTCCCCCGGCGGGAGTAGGCCCAGATACGCAGTATTTT
TRBJ2-7 TRBD1 few TRBV11-3 CASSDYRGSYEQYF TGTGCCAGCAGCGACTACAGGGGAAGCTACGAGCAGTACTTC
TRBJ2-2 TRBD2 many TRBV5-1 CASKLAAVNTGELFF TGCGCCAGCAAACTAGCGGCCGTGAACACCGGGGAGCTGTTTTTT
TRBJ2-3 TRBD2 NA TRBV9 CASSLSTSGGVPDTQYF TGTGCCAGCAGCCTATCGACTAGCGGGGGGGTCCCAGATACGCAGTATTTT
TRBJ1-1 TRBD1 NA TRBV25-1 CASTPGGSEAFF TGTGCCAGCACCCCAGGGGGCTCTGAAGCTTTCTTT
TRBJ1-6 TRBD1 NA TRBV5-5 CASSWDSNSPLHF TGTGCCAGCAGCTGGGACAGTAATTCACCCCTCCACTTT
TRBJ1-2 NA many TRBV9 CASSVEGAGDYGYTF TGTGCCAGCAGCGTAGAAGGGGCCGGAGACTATGGCTACACCTTC
TRBJ2-3 TRBD2 many TRBV19 CASASSGSSTDTQYF TGTGCCAGTGCTTCTAGCGGGTCTAGCACAGATACGCAGTATTTT
TRBJ2-7 TRBD2 many TRBV12-3/TRBV12-4 CASSFGLAGELDEQYF TGTGCCAGCAGTTTCGGACTAGCCGGGGAGCTAGACGAGCAGTACTTC
TRBJ2-1 TRBD2 NA TRBV12-3/TRBV12-4 CASSLSGDFNEQFF TGTGCCAGCAGTTTGAGCGGGGATTTCAATGAGCAGTTCTTC
TRBJ2-1 NA few TRBV11-3 CASSPGGLHNEQFF TGTGCCAGCAGCCCGGGCGGCTTACACAATGAGCAGTTCTTC
TRBJ1-6 NA NA TRBV12-3/TRBV12-4 CASSLKTNSPLHF TGTGCCAGCAGTTTAAAGACCAATTCACCCCTCCACTTT
TRBJ2-1 NA NA TRBV12-3/TRBV12-4 CASSRGDRAASSYNEQFF TGTGCCAGCAGCCGCGGAGATCGGGCGGCGAGCTCCTACAATGAGCAGTTCTTC
TRBJ1-6 TRBD1 many TRBV6-1 CASSWQGEIYNSPLHF TGTGCCAGCAGTTGGCAGGGGGAGATCTATAATTCACCCCTCCACTTT
TRBJ1-6 NA many TRBV20-1 CSARRTEPSGSPLHF TGCAGTGCTCGGCGGACCGAACCTTCGGGTTCACCCCTCCACTTT
TRBJ1-6 NA many TRBV6-1 CASSFQTGSSYNSPLHF TGTGCCAGCAGTTTCCAGACAGGCAGCTCCTATAATTCACCCCTCCACTTT
TRBJ2-1 TRBD2 many TRBV5-1 CASSLAPGLAGGTRYNEQFF TGCGCCAGCAGCTTGGCACCGGGACTAGCGGGAGGGACGCGCTACAATGAGCAGTTCTTC
TRBJ2-3 NA many TRBV2 CASSAGGAEQYF TGTGCCAGCAGTGCGGGGGGCGCCGAGCAGTATTTT
TRBJ2-3 NA many TRBV5-1 CASSGGVVPPPDTQYF TGCGCCAGCAGTGGCGGGGTGGTACCCCCCCCAGATACGCAGTATTTT
TRBJ1-3 NA many TRBV5-8 CASSLRPGQGNTIYF TGTGCCAGCAGCTTGAGGCCGGGACAAGGAAACACCATATATTTT
TRBJ2-7 TRBD2 many TRBV6-1 CASQREASLYEQYF TGTGCCAGCCAGCGGGAGGCTTCTCTCTACGAGCAGTACTTC
TRBJ2-5 NA many TRBV11-2 CASSLGVGGGYQETQYF TGTGCCAGCAGCTTAGGAGTAGGAGGGGGCTACCAAGAGACCCAGTACTTC
TRBJ2-1 TRBD2 many TRBV4-1 CASSQDGGGLAGGWQFF TGCGCCAGCAGCCAAGATGGGGGCGGACTAGCGGGAGGCTGGCAGTTCTTC
TRBJ2-2 NA NA TRBV7-2 CASSPAAVTGELFF TGTGCCAGCAGCCCGGCCGCAGTAACCGGGGAGCTGTTTTTT
TRBJ2-5 NA many TRBV20-1 CSAVRLTLETQYF TGCAGTGCTGTCAGACTAACTCTGGAGACCCAGTACTTC
TRBJ2-7 TRBD1 many TRBV6-1 CASSERGTGGYEQYF TGTGCCAGCAGTGAAAGGGGGACAGGGGGCTACGAGCAGTACTTC
TRBJ2-7 NA many TRBV20-1 CSAQPGDEQYF TGCAGTGCCCAGCCAGGGGACGAGCAGTACTTC
TRBJ2-7 NA NA TRBV28 CASVAPGSNEQYF TGTGCCAGCGTCGCACCTGGAAGTAACGAGCAGTACTTC
TRBJ2-1 NA NA TRBV25-1 CASSDAGVGSYNEQFF TGTGCCAGCAGTGACGCAGGGGTGGGCTCCTACAATGAGCAGTTCTTC
TRBJ2-1 TRBD1 many TRBV12-3/TRBV12-4 CASSPGTGDGNEQFF TGTGCCAGCAGTCCGGGGACAGGGGATGGGAATGAGCAGTTCTTC
TRBJ2-7 NA many TRBV6-2/TRBV6-3 CASSYRDNYEQYF TGTGCCAGCAGTTACCGGGACAACTACGAGCAGTACTTC
TRBJ2-3 TRBD2 many TRBV28 CASSPHSGDTDTQYF TGTGCCAGCAGTCCCCACAGCGGGGACACAGATACGCAGTATTTT
TRBJ2-1 TRBD1 many TRBV12-3/TRBV12-4 CASSPGQGYDNEQFF TGTGCCAGCAGCCCGGGACAGGGGTATGACAATGAGCAGTTCTTC
TRBJ2-7 NA many TRBV12-3/TRBV12-4 CASSLGTAQYF TGTGCCAGCAGTTTAGGGACAGCGCAGTACTTC
TRBJ2-5 NA many TRBV20-1 CSADSRDGTQYF TGCAGTGCTGACAGTAGGGATGGGACCCAGTACTTC
TRBJ1-2 NA many TRBV6-1 CASSRNRDPHYGYTF TGTGCCAGCAGTCGAAACAGGGACCCTCACTATGGCTACACCTTC
TRBJ2-3 NA many TRBV28 CASSASDTQYF TGTGCCAGCAGCGCATCCGATACGCAGTATTTT
TRBJ2-5 TRBD1 many TRBV20-1 CSATTGVETQYF TGCAGTGCTACCACAGGGGTTGAGACCCAGTACTTC
TRBJ2-2 NA many TRBV7-8 CASSSRTGGNTGELFF TGTGCCAGCAGCTCAAGGACCGGCGGCAACACCGGGGAGCTGTTTTTT
TRBJ2-1 NA NA TRBV7-8 CASSLESVVGDSYNEQFF TGTGCCAGCAGCTTAGAGAGCGTGGTGGGAGATTCCTACAATGAGCAGTTCTTC
TRBJ2-7 NA many TRBV7-2 CASSSVYEQYF TGTGCCAGCAGCTCCGTCTACGAGCAGTACTTC
TRBJ1-5 NA NA TRBV19 CASSVYAGYSNQPQHF TGTGCCAGTAGTGTATACGCTGGTTATAGCAATCAGCCCCAGCATTTT
TRBJ1-1 NA many TRBV20-1 CSARDPGGVDTEAFF TGCAGTGCTAGAGATCCGGGCGGGGTTGACACTGAAGCTTTCTTT
TRBJ2-7 NA many TRBV12-3/TRBV12-4 CASSLSTGDEQYF TGTGCCAGCAGTCTATCCACTGGGGACGAGCAGTACTTC
TRBJ2-1 NA many TRBV20-1 CSASGSYNEQFF TGCAGTGCTAGCGGGTCCTACAATGAGCAGTTCTTC
TRBJ1-2 NA once TRBV9 CASSAEVGKFYGYTF TGTGCCAGCAGCGCCGAGGTGGGGAAGTTCTATGGCTACACCTTC
TRBJ2-5 NA many TRBV7-7 CASSRRLGQETQYF TGTGCTAGCAGCCGCCGTTTGGGCCAAGAGACCCAGTACTTC